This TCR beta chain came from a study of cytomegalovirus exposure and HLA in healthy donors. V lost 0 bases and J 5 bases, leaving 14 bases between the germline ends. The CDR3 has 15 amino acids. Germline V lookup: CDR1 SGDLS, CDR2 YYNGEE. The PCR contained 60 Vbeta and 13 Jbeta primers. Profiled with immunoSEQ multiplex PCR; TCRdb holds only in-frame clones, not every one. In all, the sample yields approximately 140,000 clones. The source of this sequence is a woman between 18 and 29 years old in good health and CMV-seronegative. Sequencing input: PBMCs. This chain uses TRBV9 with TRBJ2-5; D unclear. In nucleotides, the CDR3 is TGTGCCAGCAGCGTAGCTACTGGGCCGGCGGAGACCCAGTACTTC. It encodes CASSVATGPAETQYF.